Shown below are 32 T cell receptor beta chains from a single sample sequenced in a study of shared clonotypes between healthy human individuals. Only CD45RO-negative cells positively selected for CCR7 counted as naive CD8 cells, so terminally differentiated effector memory CD45RA+ cells were excluded. Data came from immunoSEQ multiplex PCR; TCRdb stores just in-frame clones and leaves some out. The sample shows around 1,900,000 clones, 85% to 95% of them seen only once. Source material: naive CD8+ T cells from PBMCs. All receptors come from a man between 18 and 29 years old in good health. Some clones in this sample may be carry-over from other donors' samples.

The V gene is TRBV2, the J gene TRBJ2-1; the D is unclear. V gave up 4 bases and J gave up 4 bases, with 8 bases separating them. Germline loops: CDR1 SNHLY, CDR2 FYNNEI. The CDR3 covers 13 residues. The CDR3 nucleotides read TGTGCCAGCAGTGCCTACAGTTACAATGAGCAGTTCTTC. Protein: CASSAYSYNEQFF.

A remark on this clone: Other DNA variants within this sample encode the same CDR3. The chain joins TRBV9 to TRBJ1-1, with D uncertain. The germline V gene encodes CDR1 SGDLS and CDR2 YYNGEE. Trimming shortened V by 0 bases and J by 2 bases, and 2 bases separated the two germline ends. This CDR3 comprises 12 residues. The chain's CDR3 is CASSVANTEAFF. In DNA form, the CDR3 reads TGTGCCAGCAGCGTAGCTAACACTGAAGCTTTCTTT.

The CDR3 bases are TGTGCCAGCAGCTTATCCGGGGAGCTGTTTGCTGATGAGCAGTTCTTC. Its translation is CASSLSGELFADEQFF. The chain couples TRBV13 to TRBJ2-1; tentative D call: TRBD2 (5 bases). Trimming took 2 bases from V and 8 from J, leaving 19 bases between them. The CDR3 length is 16 residues. The V gene's germline CDR1 is PRHDT and CDR2 FYEKMQ (reference sequence).

This chain links TRBV7-9 with TRBJ2-4; D unresolved. The CDR3 contains 12 residues. V gave up 2 bases and J gave up 8 bases, with 7 bases separating them. Germline CDR1 is SEHNR and CDR2 is FQNEAQ (reference sequence). CDR3: CASSLSQDIQYF. CDR3 nucleotide sequence: TGTGCCAGCAGCTTATCCCAAGACATTCAGTACTTC.

The rearrangement joins TRBV11-2 to TRBJ2-5, with TRBD1 identical over 7 bases. Trimming took 5 bases from V and 3 from J; bases not matched to a gene: 6. Germline V gives CDR1 SGHAT, CDR2 FQNNGV. This CDR3 is built from 14 residues. In nucleotides, the CDR3 is TGTGCCAGCAGCCACAGGGGATTGGAAGAGACCCAGTACTTC. The encoded protein is CASSHRGLEETQYF.

The chain carries TRBV9 and TRBJ2-7, with a tentative D call TRBD2 (6 bases). Germline CDR1 reads SGDLS; CDR2 reads YYNGEE. V was clipped by 1 base and J by 5 bases, with 16 bases between them. CDR3 size: 15 residues. The CDR3 DNA is TGTGCCAGCAGCGTAATGACCGGGCGGGGTGACGAGCAGTACTTC. Its protein is CASSVMTGRGDEQYF. Supplemented by reference TRBV9 and TRBJ2-7, the full variable domain reads DSGVTQTPKHLITATGQRVTLRCSPRSGDLSVYWYQQSLDQGLQFLIQYYNGEERAKGNILERFSAQQFPDLHSELNLSSLELGDSALYFCASSVMTGRGDEQYFGPGTRLTVT.

This chain connects TRBV19 to TRBJ1-1; no definite D call. V was pared by 5 bases and J by 7 bases, with 14 bases between. The CDR3 is 13 amino acids. Germline lookup yields CDR1 LNHDA and CDR2 SQIVND (reference sequence). The CDR3 region has the DNA TGTGCCAGTAGTTCCGCCCTTAACGGTGAAGCTTTCTTT. This codes for CASSSALNGEAFF.

The chain's CDR3 is CASSLSAGGRHTGELFF. CDR3 nucleotides: TGTGCCAGCAGCTTAAGCGCGGGCGGGAGACATACCGGGGAGCTGTTTTTT. The gene calls are TRBV7-3 and TRBJ2-2; 7 positions match TRBD2. The length of the CDR3 is 17 residues. CDR1 and CDR2 (germline): SGHTA, FQGTGA. V lost 1 base and J lost 5; bases outside the gene matches: 10.

The chain recombines TRBV4-1 with TRBJ1-4, with unresolved D. V shed 4 bases and J shed 6 bases, with 15 bases lying between them. The CDR3 consists of 15 residues. The germline V gene has CDR1 MGHRA and CDR2 YSYEKL. CDR3 nucleotides: TGCGCCAGCAGCCCGGTGAGGTACAAGGATGAAAAACTGTTTTTT. It encodes CASSPVRYKDEKLFF.

The V gene is TRBV11-2, the J gene TRBJ2-1, with 7 nucleotides matching TRBD1. The germline gives CDR1 SGHAT, CDR2 FQNNGV. The V gene end was trimmed by 1 base and the J gene end by 5 bases; junction bases not matched to a gene: 11. The CDR3 runs 17 residues. CDR3 protein: CASSLVPHRRGNNEQFF. The CDR3 DNA sequence: TGTGCCAGCAGCTTAGTTCCCCACCGCAGGGGGAACAATGAGCAGTTCTTC.

The V and J genes are TRBV6-6 and TRBJ1-2, with D perhaps matching TRBD1 (6 bases). This CDR3 is 15 amino acids long. Between the trimmed V and J ends, which lost 6 bases and 6 bases, there was a span of 20 bases. Germline loops: CDR1 MNHNY, CDR2 SVGAGI (reference sequence). In DNA form, the CDR3 reads TGTGCCAGCAGGAGTCTGACGGGGGCCCCGAATGGCTACACCTTC. As protein: CASRSLTGAPNGYTF.

V gene TRBV10-1 combines with J gene TRBJ2-3; D might be TRBD2 (6 bases). Germline V gene sequence: CDR1 WNHNN, CDR2 SYGVQD (reference sequence). The CDR3 length is 17 residues. The ends were cut back, 7 bases at V and 10 bases at J, with 30 bases in the middle. CDR3 sequence reads: CASMPGPGLGFGDAQYF. The CDR3 nucleotides are TGCGCCAGCATGCCAGGCCCGGGACTGGGTTTCGGGGACGCGCAGTATTTT.

The chain uses TRBV6-1 and TRBJ2-7; D is uncertain. Germline-derived CDR1 and CDR2 are MNHNS and SASEGT. The CDR3 totals 13 residues. The V gene lost 1 base and the J gene lost 3 bases, with 7 bases spanning the gap. CDR3: CASSEEWGYEQYF. As DNA, the CDR3 is TGTGCCAGCAGTGAAGAGTGGGGCTACGAGCAGTACTTC.

The chain is built from TRBV7-2 and TRBJ1-2; D remains ambiguous. The CDR3 runs to 12 residues. Trimming stripped 0 bases from V and 8 bases from J, with 7 bases between. Germline V lookup: CDR1 SGHTA, CDR2 FQGNSA. CDR3 sequence (DNA): TGTGCCAGCAGCTTAGCTCTCTGGGGCTACACCTTC. Protein sequence: CASSLALWGYTF.

The chain has TRBV21-1 and TRBJ2-7; the D segment call TRBD2 is taken from the table without a DNA check. TRBV21-1 has pseudogene status. This CDR3 spans 14 amino acids. The CDR3 DNA reads TGTGCCAGCAGCAAAGGCGCCCCCTCCTACGAGCAGTACTTC. This translates into CASSKGAPSYEQYF.

Comments on this clone: The identical CDR3 is also encoded by other nucleotide sequences in the sample. The rearrangement joins TRBV27 to TRBJ2-2, with TRBD1 matching over 9 bases. V was clipped by 5 bases and J by 4 bases; unmatched bases: 5. This CDR3 region has 15 residues. Germline CDR1 is MNHEY and CDR2 is SMNVEV (reference sequence). CDR3 protein: CASSPDRGGTGELFF. For the CDR3, the DNA is TGTGCCAGCAGTCCGGACAGGGGAGGCACCGGGGAGCTGTTTTTT.

This chain links TRBV7-2 with TRBJ2-1; TRBD2 aligns across 7 bases. The CDR3 is 16 amino acids. Trimming removed 5 bases from V and 7 bases from J; junction bases left unmatched: 14. Germline V gene sequence: CDR1 SGHTA, CDR2 FQGNSA. CDR3 coding DNA: TGTGCCAGCAGCCTAACTAGCGCTCAAATGGGGAATGAGCAGTTCTTC. Its protein is CASSLTSAQMGNEQFF.

The V gene is TRBV9, the J gene TRBJ2-3; 7 bases align to TRBD1. The ends lost 3 bases at V and 0 bases at J; junction bases unmatched: 4. Looked up from germline, CDR1 is SGDLS and CDR2 is YYNGEE. This CDR3 region has 15 residues. The CDR3 protein is CASSEQGTSTDTQYF. The CDR3 bases are TGTGCCAGCAGCGAACAGGGGACCAGCACAGATACGCAGTATTTT.

This rearrangement joins TRBV29-1 to TRBJ2-7; D may be TRBD2 (6 bases). Germline V gene data show CDR1 as SQVTM and CDR2 as ANQGSEA. The CDR3 sequence is 14 residues long. The V gene lost 2 bases and the J gene lost 1 base, with 12 bases spanning the gap. The DNA of the CDR3 is TGCAGCGTTGAAAGGACGGGGAGGTCCTACGAGCAGTACTTC. Its protein product is CSVERTGRSYEQYF.

This sequence joins TRBV4-1 and TRBJ2-3; D is perhaps TRBD2 (5 bases). Trimming pared 0 bases from V and 5 bases from J, leaving 12 bases between. Germline V gene lookup returns CDR1 MGHRA and CDR2 YSYEKL. The CDR3 length is 15 residues. The CDR3 DNA reads as TGCGCCAGCAGCCAAGAGGAGGTTCCGGGAGATACGCAGTATTTT. Translated: CASSQEEVPGDTQYF.

To note about this clone: This same CDR3 is encoded by further DNA sequences in the sample. This chain connects TRBV9 to TRBJ2-2; D is uncertain. V was cut by 0 bases and J by 7 bases, with 7 bases left in between. The V gene's germline CDR1 is SGDLS and CDR2 YYNGEE. There are 13 residues in the CDR3. The CDR3: CASSVGSGGELFF. Written as DNA, the CDR3 is TGTGCCAGCAGCGTAGGTTCCGGCGGGGAGCTGTTTTTT.

The chain carries TRBV11-1 and TRBJ2-2, with 9 bases identical to TRBD1. The CDR3 covers 17 residues. Germline CDR1 reads SGHAT; CDR2 reads FQDESV (reference sequence). Germline trimming cut 3 bases from V and 3 bases from J; bases unmatched to any gene: 8. The CDR3 loop reads CASSFIQGARDTGELFF. Written as DNA, the CDR3 is TGTGCCAGCAGCTTCATACAGGGGGCTCGGGACACCGGGGAGCTGTTTTTT.

The chain carries TRBV4-1 and TRBJ1-1; D may be TRBD1 (6 bases). Germline loops: CDR1 MGHRA, CDR2 YSYEKL. This CDR3 has 12 residues. With 4 bases removed from V and 8 bases from J, the gap between germline ends came to 11 bases. The CDR3 nucleotides are TGCGCCAGCAGCCTAAGTGGGGGCGAAGCTTTCTTT. Translated, it gives CASSLSGGEAFF.

This chain links TRBV6-5 with TRBJ1-5; 12 bases are shared with TRBD1. Germline V gives CDR1 MNHEY, CDR2 SVGAGI. V dropped 6 bases and J dropped 6; count of bases not matched to a gene: 0. The CDR3 contains 13 residues. The CDR3 DNA reads TGTGCCAGCAGGGGACAGGGGGCTCAGCCCCAGCATTTT. Translating it yields CASRGQGAQPQHF.

This chain uses TRBV27 with TRBJ2-3, with D perhaps assigned TRBD1 or TRBD2 (6 bases each). This CDR3 comprises 15 residues. Trimming removed 5 bases at V and 1 base at J, with 13 bases between. Germline V gives CDR1 MNHEY, CDR2 SMNVEV (reference sequence). DNA for the CDR3: TGTGCCAGCAGTCCGAGGGGGGTTGGCACAGATACGCAGTATTTT. Protein product: CASSPRGVGTDTQYF.

A remark on this clone: This CDR3 is also generated by other DNA sequences in the sample. This rearrangement joins TRBV27 to TRBJ2-7; no definite D call. Germline CDR1 MNHEY, CDR2 SMNVEV (reference sequence). Trimming stripped 6 bases from V and 0 bases from J, with 9 bases between. There are 13 residues in the CDR3. The CDR3 coding sequence is TGTGCCAGCAGCCTGGGCCACTCCTACGAGCAGTACTTC. The encoded protein is CASSLGHSYEQYF.

This clone was found once. V is TRBV27 and J is TRBJ2-7, with D perhaps TRBD1 (6 bases). The germline V gene encodes CDR1 MNHEY and CDR2 SMNVEV (reference sequence). Between the trimmed V and J ends, which lost 4 bases and 2 bases, there was a span of 9 bases. This CDR3 contains 13 residues. CDR3 loop: CASSYNRAYEQYF. The CDR3 nucleotides read TGTGCCAGCAGTTATAACAGGGCCTACGAGCAGTACTTC.

The V and J genes are TRBV5-1 and TRBJ2-5, with TRBD1 identical over 7 bases. V lost 4 bases and J lost 11; bases outside the gene matches: 26. CDR1 and CDR2 from the germline V gene are SGHRS and YFSETQ. CDR3 size: 18 residues. CDR3 nucleotide sequence: TGCGCCAGCAGCCTGAGATCCCGAAACCGGGACAGAGGGGGCTCTCAGTACTTC. Its translation: CASSLRSRNRDRGGSQYF.

The count of this clone is one. This CDR3 is also generated by other DNA sequences in the sample. The chain links TRBV19 to TRBJ2-7; D is unresolved. V lost 4 bases, J lost 2 bases, and 6 bases lay in between. Germline V CDR1 and CDR2: LNHDA, SQIVND (reference sequence). The CDR3 is 12 amino acids. In DNA form, the CDR3 reads TGTGCCAGTAGTACCCACCCCTACGAGCAGTACTTC. It codes for CASSTHPYEQYF.

CDR3 residues: CASSPYPGASGSTDTQYF. The CDR3 DNA reads as TGTGCCAGCAGCCCATACCCGGGGGCTAGCGGCAGCACAGATACGCAGTATTTT. The chain links TRBV7-9 to TRBJ2-3, with a tentative D call TRBD2 (7 bases). The CDR3 covers 18 residues. Germline V gene data show CDR1 as SEHNR and CDR2 as FQNEAQ (reference sequence). V lost 5 bases and J lost 0, with 21 bases in between.

The rearrangement joins TRBV2 to TRBJ1-2; 7 bases match TRBD1. Germline trimming cut 3 bases from V and 4 bases from J; bases unmatched to any gene: 11. Germline CDR1 SNHLY, CDR2 FYNNEI. The CDR3 extends over 16 amino acids. The CDR3 nucleotides read TGTGCCAGCAGTGAGGCGACGAGACAGGGCTCCTATGGCTACACCTTC. Translated, it gives CASSEATRQGSYGYTF. The whole variable domain, remainder taken from reference TRBV2 and TRBJ1-2, is EPEVTQTPSHQVTQMGQEVILRCVPISNHLYFYWYRQILGQKVEFLVSFYNNEISEKSEIFDDQFSVERPDGSNFTLKIRSTKLEDSAMYFCASSEATRQGSYGYTFGSGTRLTVV.

This chain connects TRBV28 to TRBJ2-5; D ambiguous. Germline CDR1 is MDHEN and CDR2 is SYDVKM. V dropped 7 bases and J dropped 2 bases, with 20 bases sitting between them. The CDR3 totals 16 residues. This CDR3 is CASKKSLLARQETQYF. DNA of the CDR3: TGTGCCAGCAAGAAGTCCCTTTTAGCCAGACAAGAGACCCAGTACTTC.